This section outlines one TCR beta chain sequence together with its context. The antigen is unknown. Looked up from germline, CDR1 is WSHSY and CDR2 is SAAADI. The CDR3 length is 13 residues. V shed 5 bases and J shed 1 base, with 9 bases lying between them. This record comes from a study of OX40 agonist ivuxolimab in advanced cancers. About the research overall: Patients were dosed with the agonistic anti-OX40 (CD134) antibody ivuxolimab. Ivuxolimab doses were 0.01, 0.1, 0.3, 1.5, 3 or 10 mg/kg every 2 weeks. Anti-PD-1, anti-PD-L1 or anti-CTLA-4 therapy given earlier was allowed, and roughly 38% had some. General study results and limits: Low normalized T-cell clonal expansion was additionally recorded for some nonresponders.

The method was immunoSEQ multiplex PCR; TCRdb's version includes in-frame clones alone and lacks a portion of them. The sample has more than 35,000 clones, approximately 90% seen once; the top ten hold roughly 0.51%. This sample comprised CD4+ or CD8+ T cells sorted from blood, obtained in a trial of the OX40 agonist ivuxolimab. This TCR derives from an adult with an advanced solid tumor such as melanoma, head and neck, liver or kidney cancer. The rearrangement uses TRBV10-2 and TRBJ2-7; unclear D gene. This CDR3 reads CASSQQLSYEQYF. The CDR3 nucleotides read TGCGCCAGCAGTCAGCAGCTGTCCTACGAGCAGTACTTC.